Below, 13 T cell receptor beta chains from the same sample are listed, as sequenced in a study of CD8 T cells in Susac syndrome. An amount of RNA that ranged from roughly 0.45 to 1 ug was reverse transcribed with random hexamers. TCRdb ran MiXCR on the immunoSEQ multiplex PCR reads and lists one entry per CDR3 protein. Among roughly 100,000 distinct CDR3 sequences, approximately 96% were seen once, and the ten largest hold 0.55% to 0.75%. The source material was CD8+ T cells from PBMCs. Source of these receptors: a human donor with Susac syndrome.

The chain couples TRBV5-1 to TRBJ2-6; D is ambiguous. This CDR3 has 12 amino acids. The V gene lost 7 bases and the J gene lost 2 bases, with 4 bases spanning the gap. Germline V CDR1 and CDR2: SGHRS, YFSETQ. The CDR3 loop is CASSPGANVLTF. For the CDR3, the DNA is TGCGCCAGCTCCCCTGGGGCCAACGTCCTGACTTTC.

This clonotype appeared a single time. The genes are TRBV20-1 and TRBJ1-3, with D perhaps TRBD1 (5 bases). In germline, CDR1 is DFQATT, CDR2 SNEGSKA (reference sequence). The CDR3 covers 14 residues. The germline V and J ends were trimmed by 3 bases and 0 bases, with 9 bases remaining between them. The CDR3 is CSASSGASGNTIYF. The CDR3 nucleotides read TGCAGTGCTAGTAGTGGGGCCTCTGGAAACACCATATATTTT.

This chain joins TRBV10-3 and TRBJ2-5, with D tentatively TRBD2 (5 bases). V lost 1 base and J 5 bases, leaving 14 bases between the germline ends. The germline V gene encodes CDR1 ENHRY and CDR2 SYGVKD. The CDR3 runs 15 residues. CDR3 in amino acids: CAISELAEGEETQYF. CDR3 bases: TGTGCCATCAGTGAGTTGGCAGAGGGTGAGGAGACCCAGTACTTC.

This clonotype was detected once. V usage is TRBV3-1 and J usage is TRBJ1-1; TRBD1 might be the D (5 bases). CDR3 length: 14 residues. The V end lost 6 bases, the J end lost 1 base, and 12 bases lay between the germline ends. CDR1 is LGHDT, CDR2 YNNKEL, per germline (reference sequence). In DNA form, the CDR3 reads TGTGCCAGCAGAGCACGACAGACGAACACTGAAGCTTTCTTT. Translated: CASRARQTNTEAFF. Combining the CDR3 with reference TRBV3-1 and TRBJ1-1 gives the whole variable domain DTAVSQTPKYLVTQMGNDKSIKCEQNLGHDTMYWYKQDSKKFLKIMFSYNNKELIINETVPNRFSPKSPDKAHLNLHINSLELGDSAVYFCASRARQTNTEAFFGQGTRLTVV.

This clonotype was seen more than once but under ten times. This chain joins TRBV30 and TRBJ1-1; possible D gene TRBD1, 5 bases. V gave up 0 bases and J gave up 5 bases, with 13 bases separating them. CDR1 and CDR2 from the germline V gene are GTSNPN and SVGIG (reference sequence). CDR3 length equals 14 residues. CDR3 sequence (DNA): TGTGCCTGGAGTGTACTGGGGGGGAGGACTGAAGCTTTCTTT. Translating gives CAWSVLGGRTEAFF.

The chain has TRBV6-5 and TRBJ1-3; D might be TRBD1 (6 bases). The CDR3 contains 13 residues. Germline V CDR1 and CDR2: MNHEY, SVGAGI. V shed 8 bases and J shed 0 bases, with 8 bases lying between them. CDR3 sequence (DNA): TGTGCCAGCGGGGGACACTCTGGAAACACCATATATTTT. Translated: CASGGHSGNTIYF.

CDR3 loop: CASSQDGENIQYF. The CDR3, as DNA: TGTGCCAGCAGCCAAGATGGGGAGAACATTCAGTACTTC. The V and J genes are TRBV4-2 and TRBJ2-4; possibly TRBD2 for D (5 bases). Germline V gene sequence: CDR1 LGHNA, CDR2 YNFKEQ. Trimming stripped 0 bases from V and 7 bases from J, with 7 bases between. The CDR3 spans 13 residues.

This sequence joins TRBV6-2 or TRBV6-3 and TRBJ2-1, with 7 bases identical to TRBD1. From germline, CDR1 is MNHEY and CDR2 SVGEGT. There are 14 residues in the CDR3. V shed 4 bases and J 6 bases; nucleotides not matched to a gene: 6. This chain's CDR3 is CASSSPGQSNEQFF. In DNA form, the CDR3 reads TGTGCCAGCAGTTCACCGGGACAGTCCAATGAGCAGTTCTTC.

The chain employs TRBV5-1 and TRBJ1-1; 7 nucleotides agree with TRBD1. Unmatched junction bases numbered 11, after V lost 1 base and J lost 5 bases. The CDR3 loop spans 16 amino acids. CDR1 SGHRS and CDR2 YFSETQ come from the germline V gene. CDR3: CASSLLQGEGRTEAFF. The CDR3 bases are TGCGCCAGCAGCTTGCTTCAGGGGGAAGGACGAACTGAAGCTTTCTTT.

This rearrangement joins TRBV6-6 to TRBJ1-4; 8 bases are a match to TRBD1. This CDR3 contains 16 residues. Germline V gene sequence: CDR1 MNHNY, CDR2 SVGAGI (reference sequence). Trimming cost V 4 bases and J 4 bases; bases outside gene matches: 8. In DNA form, the CDR3 reads TGTGCCAGCAGTTTCTCCGGACAGGGCAATAATGAAAAACTGTTTTTT. Its translation is CASSFSGQGNNEKLFF.

This chain joins TRBV15 and TRBJ2-5; TRBD1 aligns across 10 bases. Germline assignment: CDR1 LNHNV and CDR2 YYDKDF (reference sequence). CDR3 size: 15 residues. The junction had 2 bases not matched to a gene; V was cut back by 0 bases and J by 4 bases. This CDR3 reads CATSRDRDRGETQYF. CDR3 bases: TGTGCCACCAGCAGAGACCGGGACAGGGGAGAGACCCAGTACTTC. The full variable domain, with the rest looked up from reference TRBV15 and TRBJ2-5, is DAMVIQNPRYQVTQFGKPVTLSCSQTLNHNVMYWYQQKSSQAPKLLFHYYDKDFNNEADTPDNFQSRRPNTSFCFLDIRSPGLGDTAMYLCATSRDRDRGETQYFGPGTRLLVL.

J is TRBJ1-5 and V is TRBV19; D perhaps matches TRBD1 (5 bases). Trimming took off 4 bases at V and 11 bases at J, with 15 bases between the two ends. This CDR3 has 13 residues. CDR1 and CDR2 from the germline V gene are LNHDA and SQIVND (reference sequence). CDR3 in amino acids: CASSKGAGWAQHF. DNA for the CDR3: TGTGCCAGTAGTAAAGGGGCCGGTTGGGCCCAGCATTTT.

V gene TRBV20-1 combines with J gene TRBJ2-1, with a weak D call TRBD2 (5 bases). CDR3 length: 13 residues. The germline gives CDR1 DFQATT, CDR2 SNEGSKA (reference sequence). V was pared by 5 bases and J by 0 bases, with 8 bases between. CDR3 protein: CSAPRASYNEQFF. DNA of the CDR3: TGCAGTGCTCCGAGGGCCTCCTACAATGAGCAGTTCTTC.